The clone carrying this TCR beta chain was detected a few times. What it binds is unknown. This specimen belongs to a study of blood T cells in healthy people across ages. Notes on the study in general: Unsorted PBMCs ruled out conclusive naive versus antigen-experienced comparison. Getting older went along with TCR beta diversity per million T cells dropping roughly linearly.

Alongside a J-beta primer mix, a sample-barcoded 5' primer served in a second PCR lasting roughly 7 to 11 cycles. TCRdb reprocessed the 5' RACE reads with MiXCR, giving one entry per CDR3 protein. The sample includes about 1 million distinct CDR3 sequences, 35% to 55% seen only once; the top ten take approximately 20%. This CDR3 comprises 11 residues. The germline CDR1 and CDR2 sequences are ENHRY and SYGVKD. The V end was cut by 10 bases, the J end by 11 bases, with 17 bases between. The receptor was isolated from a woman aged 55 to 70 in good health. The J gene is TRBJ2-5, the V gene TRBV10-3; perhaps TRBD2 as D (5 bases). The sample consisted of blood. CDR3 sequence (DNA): TGTGCCACCGGCCTCGGGGAATCGCAGTACTTC. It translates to CATGLGESQYF.